The subject of this entry is one T cell receptor (beta chain). This table comes from immunoSEQ multiplex PCR, and its TCRdb copy is limited to in-frame clones, with some not included. The sample comprises over 100,000 clones, around four fifths of which are singletons, and roughly 0.89% rests with the top ten. This specimen belongs to a study of blood T cell repertoires in COVID-19. Study overall: Nucleic acid was either cDNA or gDNA, and it came from T cells, B-cell-depleted T cells, or PBMCs.

Trimming took 5 bases from V and 6 from J; bases not matched to a gene: 6. In germline, CDR1 is SGHTA, CDR2 FQGNSA. The CDR3 spans 15 residues. This receptor was taken from a woman aged 65 to 85 with acute or convalescent COVID-19. The sequenced material came from peripheral blood. This chain connects TRBV7-2 to TRBJ1-5, with 11 bases aligning to TRBD1. In DNA, the CDR3 is TGTGCCAGCAGCGGCGGACAGGGGGCTGGTCAGCCCCAGCATTTT. It yields the protein CASSGGQGAGQPQHF.